The 32 T cell receptor beta chains below were found in one sample sequenced in a study of T cells in women clearing cervical HPV infection. Measured with immunoSEQ multiplex PCR; TCRdb has only the in-frame clones, and not every one. The sample totals approximately 39,000 clones. Specimen: blood buffy coat. The receptor set was obtained from a woman between 18 and 70 years old with a cervical HPV16 infection that either progressed to CIN3+ or cleared (not recorded which).

With regard to this clone: The DNA ends 3 residues before the CDR3 does, and the rest of the CDR3 is filled in from the germline J gene. V is TRBV29-1 and J is TRBJ1-1, with D perhaps TRBD1 (6 bases). CDR1 and CDR2 (germline): SQVTM, ANQGSEA. V was pared by 7 bases and J by 7 bases, with 16 bases between. The CDR3 runs 12 residues. The part of the CDR3 DNA that was read is TGCAGCGAGACACAGGGATTGGGTGAA. It is translated as CSETQGLGE. The whole CDR3 protein reads CSETQGLGEAFF.

With respect to this clone: The read terminates 3 residues before the CDR3 end, so the remaining end is supplied by the germline J gene. This sequence joins TRBV2 and TRBJ2-3, with TRBD1 as a possible D gene (6 bases). The ends were cut back, 0 bases at V and 5 bases at J, with 9 bases in the middle. Per the germline V gene, CDR1 is SNHLY and CDR2 is FYNNEI. CDR3 size: 14 residues. CDR3 DNA, as far as it was read: TGTGCCAGCAGTGAAGCGGCCAGGGGAGATACG. Encoded protein: CASSEAARGDT. The full-length CDR3 reads as CASSEAARGDTQYF.

Remarks on this clone: The read is 3 residues too short to cover the CDR3 end, so that end is filled in from the germline J gene. The gene calls are TRBV20-1 and TRBJ2-5; 11 nucleotides line up with TRBD2. Per germline, CDR1 DFQATT and CDR2 SNEGSKA (reference sequence). This CDR3 is built from 16 residues. J lost 7 bases, V lost 5 bases, and 15 bases had no gene match. The sequenced part of the CDR3 DNA is TGCAGTGCTGACGATAGACTAGCGGGAAGATGGGGGACC. Encoded protein: CSADDRLAGRWGT. In full, the CDR3 is CSADDRLAGRWGTQYF.

Points on this clone: From the germline J gene comes the end of the CDR3, since the read stops 3 residues before it. The chain carries TRBV7-9 and TRBJ1-5; D ambiguous. The V gene lost 4 bases and the J gene lost 6 bases, with 10 bases spanning the gap. From germline, CDR1 is SEHNR and CDR2 FQNEAQ (reference sequence). The length of the CDR3 is 13 residues. CDR3 DNA, as far as it was read: TGTGCCAGCAGCTATGACTGGAGTCAGCCC. Translating it yields CASSYDWSQP. The complete CDR3 protein is CASSYDWSQPQHF.

Comment on this clone: Read sequence stops 3 residues before the CDR3 end, and the germline J gene provides the missing end. V gene TRBV2 combines with J gene TRBJ2-3; 8 bases are shared with TRBD1. Germline V gives CDR1 SNHLY, CDR2 FYNNEI. This CDR3 has 15 amino acids. The J segment lost 0 bases and the V segment lost 5 bases, leaving 4 bases of the junction unmatched. CDR3 protein: CASSRQGISTDTQYF. Incomplete CDR3 DNA: TGTGCCAGCAGTCGACAGGGGATAAGCACAGATACG.

About this clone: With the read ending 3 residues before the CDR3 end, the germline J gene is used to fill in that end. The chain is built from TRBV7-9 and TRBJ2-1, with D hard to call. There are 15 residues in the CDR3. The V gene's germline CDR1 is SEHNR and CDR2 FQNEAQ (reference sequence). The V gene lost 7 bases and the J gene lost 6 bases, with 19 bases spanning the gap. The CDR3 bases that were read are TGTGCCAGCACCCTACAAGGGCCCTTGGGCAATGAG. This encodes CASTLQGPLGNE. The entire CDR3 protein is CASTLQGPLGNEQFF.

Concerning this clone: The sequenced fragment ends 3 residues before the CDR3 boundary, so the rest is inferred from the germline J gene. This rearrangement joins TRBV7-2 to TRBJ2-7; 8 nucleotides align to TRBD1. The V segment lost 3 bases and the J segment 0 bases; nucleotides outside the gene matches: 4. The germline gives CDR1 SGHTA, CDR2 FQGNSA. The CDR3 runs 15 residues. The covered CDR3 bases are TGTGCCAGCAGCTTGGGGACAGGAAACTCCTACGAG. This sequence encodes CASSLGTGNSYE. The whole CDR3 sequence is CASSLGTGNSYEQYF.

Worth noting for this clone: The read ends 3 residues shy of where the CDR3 ends; the end is completed using the germline J gene. The chain combines TRBV19 with TRBJ2-3; 8 bases are shared with TRBD1. CDR3 size: 13 residues. The germline gives CDR1 LNHDA, CDR2 SQIVND (reference sequence). The CDR3 spells CASSIAGTGSQYF. The DNA read from the CDR3 is TGTGCCAGTAGTATAGCTGGGACAGGCTCG.

Comments on this clone: With the read ending 3 residues before the CDR3 end, the germline J gene is used to fill in that end. The gene calls are TRBV12-3 or TRBV12-4 and TRBJ2-6; 7 bases align to TRBD1. J was trimmed by 0 bases and V by 5 bases; bases with no gene match: 10. This CDR3 contains 18 residues. Partial CDR3 DNA: TGTGCCAGCAGTCCCCAACCGGGACAGTACTCTGGGGCCAACGTC. It translates to CASSPQPGQYSGANV. In full, the CDR3 reads CASSPQPGQYSGANVLTF.

As regards this clone: The read terminates 3 residues before the CDR3 end, so the remaining end is supplied by the germline J gene. The chain links TRBV6-2 or TRBV6-3 to TRBJ2-3, with 8 bases fitting TRBD2. Looked up from germline, CDR1 is MNHEY and CDR2 is SVGEGT. CDR3 length: 15 residues. V lost 6 bases to trimming and J lost 3 bases; unmatched junction nucleotides: 8. The sequenced CDR3 bases are TGTGCCAGCAGGCGACTAGCGCTAAGTACAGATACG. Its translation is CASRRLALSTDT. The complete CDR3 reads CASRRLALSTDTQYF.

Concerning this clone: Coverage ceases 3 residues before the CDR3 finishes, and the germline J gene fills in the end. This chain links TRBV12-3 or TRBV12-4 with TRBJ2-7; 7 bases agree with TRBD1. After removal of 5 bases from V and 5 bases from J, the junction contained 6 bases not matched to a gene. This CDR3 has 13 residues. CDR3 in amino acids: CASSLTGSHEQYF. The DNA read from the CDR3 is TGTGCCAGCAGTCTGACAGGGTCCCACGAG.

Points on this clone: The read terminates 3 residues ahead of where the CDR3 ends, so the germline J gene completes it. The chain links TRBV7-2 to TRBJ1-2, with D possibly being TRBD1 (5 bases). Trimming took off 5 bases at V and 5 bases at J, with 12 bases between the two ends. The germline V gene encodes CDR1 SGHTA and CDR2 FQGNSA. This CDR3 has 13 amino acids. This chain's CDR3 is CASSTGTIYGYTF. The covered CDR3 bases are TGTGCCAGCAGCACCGGGACTATTTATGGC.

With regard to this clone: The read finishes 3 residues shy of the CDR3 end, and the germline J gene is used to complete it. V and J are TRBV19 and TRBJ2-1; unclear D gene. CDR1 is LNHDA, CDR2 SQIVND, per germline (reference sequence). The CDR3 is made up of 11 amino acids. Trimming pared 3 bases from V and 6 bases from J, leaving 3 bases between. The chain's CDR3 is CASSIFNEQFF. CDR3 DNA (partial): TGTGCCAGTAGTATCTTCAATGAG.

To note about this clone: The read is 3 residues too short to cover the CDR3 end, so that end is filled in from the germline J gene. The chain uses TRBV2 and TRBJ1-6; tentative D call: TRBD1 (5 bases). This CDR3 region has 14 residues. The germline CDR1 and CDR2 sequences are SNHLY and FYNNEI. Trimming removed 3 bases at V and 8 bases at J, with 11 bases between. Incomplete CDR3 DNA: TGTGCCAGCAGTGACAGGGCTGGTTATTCACCC. Its translation is CASSDRAGYSP. The entire CDR3 reads CASSDRAGYSPLHF.

Points on this clone: The read halts 3 residues ahead of the CDR3 end, with the missing end drawn from the germline J gene. The chain is built from TRBV6-2 or TRBV6-3 and TRBJ1-2, with TRBD1 matching over 8 bases. V lost 5 bases to trimming and J lost 5 bases; unmatched junction nucleotides: 10. Germline CDR1 and CDR2: MNHEY and SVGEGT. The CDR3 runs to 15 residues. CDR3 bases read: TGTGCCAGCAGTGACCTGACAGGGGTGGAGTATGGC. It translates to CASSDLTGVEYG. The entire CDR3 protein is CASSDLTGVEYGYTF.

In regard to this clone: The read terminates 3 residues ahead of where the CDR3 ends, so the germline J gene completes it. This chain links TRBV4-2 with TRBJ1-4; tentatively, D is TRBD1 (6 bases). CDR1 is LGHNA and CDR2 is YNFKEQ in the germline V gene. Trimming cost V 4 bases and J 0 bases, with 12 bases left between them. CDR3 length equals 16 residues. The CDR3 spells CASSPGVGATNEKLFF. Incomplete CDR3 DNA: TGTGCCAGCAGCCCAGGGGTCGGTGCAACTAATGAAAAA.

About this clone itself: Read coverage stops 3 residues before the CDR3 terminus; the germline J gene supplies the remainder. The chain joins TRBV20-1 to TRBJ1-2; no reliable D call. The CDR3 has 12 amino acids. Germline V gene sequence: CDR1 DFQATT, CDR2 SNEGSKA (reference sequence). Between the trimmed V and J ends, which lost 4 bases and 3 bases, there was a span of 9 bases. Here the CDR3 reads CSATHRYYGYTF. Partial CDR3 DNA: TGCAGTGCTACCCATAGATACTATGGC.

As concerns this clone: The read terminates 3 residues before the CDR3 end, so the remaining end is supplied by the germline J gene. V and J are TRBV4-1 and TRBJ1-1, with no clear D. The V end was cut by 4 bases, the J end by 3 bases, with 12 bases between. This CDR3 is 14 amino acids long. CDR1 and CDR2 from the germline V gene are MGHRA and YSYEKL. The sequenced CDR3 bases are TGCGCCAGCAGCCCCTGGACTCCGCACACTGAA. Translated, it gives CASSPWTPHTE. The full CDR3 sequence reads CASSPWTPHTEAFF.

In regard to this clone: Read sequence stops 3 residues before the CDR3 end, and the germline J gene provides the missing end. This chain uses TRBV30 with TRBJ2-4; no reliable D call. Looked up from germline, CDR1 is GTSNPN and CDR2 is SVGIG (reference sequence). V shed 1 base and J shed 0 bases, with 16 bases lying between them. This CDR3 contains 17 residues. The CDR3 loop reads CAWSDPPRRSAKNIQYF. The DNA read from the CDR3 is TGTGCCTGGAGTGACCCCCCAAGAAGGTCAGCCAAAAACATT.

Points on this clone: The DNA ends 3 residues before the CDR3 does, and the rest of the CDR3 is filled in from the germline J gene. This chain links TRBV2 with TRBJ2-1; D remains unclear. Germline-derived CDR1 and CDR2 are SNHLY and FYNNEI. This CDR3 region has 11 residues. With 5 bases removed from V and 5 bases from J, the gap between germline ends came to 4 bases. The CDR3 loop reads CASSYNNEQFF. The part of the CDR3 DNA that was read is TGTGCCAGCAGTTACAACAATGAG.

The part of the CDR3 DNA that was read is TGTGCCAGCTCACCGACACTAGTTCTCGAAAACATC. Translation gives CASSPTLVLENI. The CDR3 in its entirety is CASSPTLVLENIYTF. V gene TRBV18 combines with J gene TRBJ1-2; D gene ambiguous. The read ends 3 residues shy of where the CDR3 ends; the end is completed using the germline J gene. Germline CDR1 reads KGHSH; CDR2 reads LQKENI. This CDR3 is 15 amino acids long.

For this clone: The CDR3 extends 3 residues past the end of the read, so its final part is completed from the germline J gene. The chain carries TRBV6-4 and TRBJ2-1, with TRBD2 matching 12 bases. Germline-derived CDR1 and CDR2 are MRHNA and SNTAGT. CDR3 length equals 15 residues. Losses at the gene ends were 4 bases for V and 5 bases for J; bases not matched to a gene: 3. The CDR3 protein is CASSALAGGDNEQFF. Incomplete CDR3 DNA: TGTGCCAGCAGTGCACTAGCGGGAGGAGACAATGAG.

Remarks on this clone: The read terminates 3 residues before the CDR3 end, so the remaining end is supplied by the germline J gene. This chain links TRBV20-1 with TRBJ2-1; tentatively, D is TRBD1 (5 bases). The CDR3 has 13 amino acids. Trimming pared 6 bases from V and 5 bases from J, leaving 14 bases between. Germline V gives CDR1 DFQATT, CDR2 SNEGSKA (reference sequence). The CDR3 bases that were read are TGCAGTGCCCACGACAGTTATAACAATGAG. It is translated as CSAHDSYNNE. The full CDR3 reads CSAHDSYNNEQFF.

Comments on this clone: The read falls 3 residues short of the CDR3 end, and the missing part is taken from the germline J gene. Additional DNA sequences in this sample encode the identical CDR3. The V call is TRBV2, the J call TRBJ2-5; 13 nucleotides line up with TRBD2. V shed 4 bases, J shed 3 bases, and the junction held 2 bases outside the gene matches. Germline V CDR1 and CDR2: SNHLY, FYNNEI. CDR3 length equals 15 residues. CDR3 DNA, as far as it was read: TGTGCCAGCAGTGGGGGACTAGCGGGGAAAGAGACC. This codes for CASSGGLAGKET. The entire CDR3 protein reads CASSGGLAGKETQYF.

Comment on this clone: The read ends 3 residues before the CDR3 terminus; that terminus is restored from the germline J gene. V and J are TRBV7-9 and TRBJ1-2; 7 bases match TRBD1. J lost 7 bases, V lost 1 base, and 3 bases had no gene match. This CDR3 is built from 13 residues. CDR1 is SEHNR, CDR2 FQNEAQ, per germline (reference sequence). The covered CDR3 bases are TGTGCCAGCAGCTTAGTACAGGGGACTGGC. Residues: CASSLVQGTG. The CDR3 in full is CASSLVQGTGYTF.

Notes on this clone: The DNA ends 3 residues before the CDR3 does, and the rest of the CDR3 is filled in from the germline J gene. This chain connects TRBV2 to TRBJ1-4, with 7 bases matching TRBD1. Trimming removed 7 bases from V and 8 bases from J; junction bases left unmatched: 13. Germline V CDR1 and CDR2: SNHLY, FYNNEI. The CDR3 length is 15 residues. The CDR3 sequence: CASTTQGLIEEKLFF. The sequenced CDR3 bases are TGTGCCAGCACAACACAGGGGTTGATAGAGGAAAAA.

Comments on this clone: The junction shows a germline mismatch at one end, possibly a read error. The read terminates 3 residues before the CDR3 end, so the remaining end is supplied by the germline J gene. The rearrangement uses TRBV4-2 and TRBJ1-4, with 10 positions matching TRBD1. Germline loops: CDR1 LGHNA, CDR2 YNFKEQ. The CDR3 has 14 residues. Incomplete CDR3 DNA: TGCGCCAGCAGCCAAGGGACAGGGGTTGAAAAA. This translates into CASSQGTGVEK. The whole CDR3 protein is CASSQGTGVEKLFF.

Turning to this clone: The CDR3 end is not reached by the read, which stops 3 residues before it; the germline J gene fills it in. The chain links TRBV12-3 or TRBV12-4 to TRBJ2-5; tentative D call: TRBD2 (7 bases). The CDR3 totals 16 residues. The V and J ends lost 6 bases and 4 bases respectively, with 21 bases between them. The CDR3 DNA, read in part, is TGTGCCAGCAGGGGGAGGGGGGGCCTCACCCCAGAGACC. Protein product: CASRGRGGLTPET. The whole CDR3 protein reads CASRGRGGLTPETQYF.

This CDR3 reads CASSMDRASEQYF. CDR3 DNA, as far as it was read: TGTGCCAGTAGTATGGACAGGGCCTCCGAG. The chain joins TRBV19 to TRBJ2-7, with TRBD1 matching over 8 bases. The read comes to an end 3 residues before the CDR3 does, leaving the germline J gene to fill in the end. After removal of 3 bases from V and 6 bases from J, the junction contained 4 bases not matched to a gene. Germline-derived CDR1 and CDR2 are LNHDA and SQIVND (reference sequence). The CDR3 spans 13 residues. The full variable domain, its missing parts supplied by reference TRBV19 and TRBJ2-7, is DGGITQSPKYLFRKEGQNVTLSCEQNLNHDAMYWYRQDPGQGLRLIYYSQIVNDFQKGDIAEGYSVSREKKESFPLTVTSAQKNPTAFYLCASSMDRASEQYFGPGTRLTVT.

As regards this clone: The CDR3 goes on 3 residues after the read ends, and that part is filled in from the germline J gene. This chain links TRBV5-1 with TRBJ1-3; D is possibly TRBD1 (5 bases). Germline V CDR1 and CDR2: SGHRS, YFSETQ. Trimming removed 4 bases from V and 0 bases from J, with 14 bases in between. The CDR3 is made up of 16 amino acids. The covered CDR3 bases are TGCGCCAGCAGCCCTACCCCGACAGTCTCTGGAAACACC. It codes for CASSPTPTVSGNT. The whole CDR3 reads CASSPTPTVSGNTIYF. Full variable domain (outside the CDR3, taken from reference TRBV5-1 and TRBJ1-3): KAGVTQTPRYLIKTRGQQVTLSCSPISGHRSVSWYQQTPGQGLQFLFEYFSETQRNKGNFPGRFSGRQFSNSRSEMNVSTLELGDSALYLCASSPTPTVSGNTIYFGEGSWLTVV.

About this clone: Read data end 3 residues before the CDR3 end; the end is taken from the germline J gene. The chain combines TRBV19 with TRBJ1-2; tentative D call: TRBD1 (5 bases). Trimming pared 1 base from V and 6 bases from J, leaving 21 bases between. This CDR3 is built from 17 residues. From germline, CDR1 is LNHDA and CDR2 SQIVND (reference sequence). This CDR3 reads CASSIVPAGLSRNGYTF. The DNA read from the CDR3 is TGTGCCAGTAGTATAGTCCCCGCAGGGTTGAGTCGGAATGGC.

As to this clone: The read ends 3 residues shy of where the CDR3 ends; the end is completed using the germline J gene. J is TRBJ2-5 and V is TRBV19, with TRBD2 matching 12 bases. V shed 1 base and J 4 bases; nucleotides not matched to a gene: 13. Per the germline V gene, CDR1 is LNHDA and CDR2 is SQIVND (reference sequence). The CDR3 covers 19 residues. The CDR3 loop is CASSIVRTSGTFLGETQYF. The part of the CDR3 DNA that was read is TGTGCCAGTAGTATAGTCCGGACTAGCGGGACCTTTCTGGGAGAGACC.